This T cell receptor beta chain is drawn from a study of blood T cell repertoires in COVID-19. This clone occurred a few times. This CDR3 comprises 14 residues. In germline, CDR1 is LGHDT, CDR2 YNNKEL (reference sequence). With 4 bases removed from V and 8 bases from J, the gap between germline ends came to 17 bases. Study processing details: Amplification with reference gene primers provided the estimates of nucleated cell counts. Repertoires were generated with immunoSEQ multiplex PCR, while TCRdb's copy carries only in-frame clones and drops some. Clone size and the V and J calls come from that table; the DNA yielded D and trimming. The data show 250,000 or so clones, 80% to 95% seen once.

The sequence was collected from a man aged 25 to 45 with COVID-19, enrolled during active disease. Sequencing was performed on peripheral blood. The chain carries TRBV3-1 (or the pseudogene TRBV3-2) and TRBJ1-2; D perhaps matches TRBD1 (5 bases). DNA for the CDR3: TGTGCCAGCAGCCTGGCGACAGTGAAAAGGGGCTACACCTTC. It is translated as CASSLATVKRGYTF.